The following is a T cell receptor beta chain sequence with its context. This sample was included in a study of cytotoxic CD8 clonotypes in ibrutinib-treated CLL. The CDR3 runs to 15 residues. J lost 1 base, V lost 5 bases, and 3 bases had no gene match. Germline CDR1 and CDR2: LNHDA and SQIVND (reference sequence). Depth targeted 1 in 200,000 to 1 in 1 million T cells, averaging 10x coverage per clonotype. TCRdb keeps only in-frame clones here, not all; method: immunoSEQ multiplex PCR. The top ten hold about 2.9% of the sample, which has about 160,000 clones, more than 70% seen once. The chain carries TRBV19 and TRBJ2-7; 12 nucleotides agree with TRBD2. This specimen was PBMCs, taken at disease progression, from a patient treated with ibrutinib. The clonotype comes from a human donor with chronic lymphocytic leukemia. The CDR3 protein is CASSLAGGESYEQYF. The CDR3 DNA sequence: TGTGCCAGTAGTCTAGCGGGAGGGGAATCCTACGAGCAGTACTTC.